Below, one T cell receptor beta chain is given with its context. The antigen is undetermined. The V end lost 6 bases, the J end lost 4 bases, and 7 bases lay between the germline ends. CDR1 is MDHEN, CDR2 SYDVKM, per germline. This CDR3 has 11 amino acids. This sample stems from a study of shared clonotypes between healthy human individuals. Study at large: Per donor, three plates held CD4 naive cells, three held CD4 memory, two held CD8 naive and one held CD8 memory. The study, taken as a whole, reports: The study found about 5% of naive CD4 clonotypes shared across four donors. Measured sharing among donors was expected to vary with sequencing depth.

Naive-designated CD8 cells lacked CD45RO, were positively enriched for CCR7, and omitted terminally differentiated effector memory CD45RA+ cells. In the source study's methods: ImmunoSEQ sequences covered only the junction and lacked quality scores; filtering therefore differed. Method: immunoSEQ multiplex PCR; TCRdb's copy keeps in-frame clones and lacks some. From that table come the V and J calls and clone size; the DNA was used to work out D and trimming. The table includes 550,000 to 750,000 clones, 90% to 95% detected once. The chain links TRBV28 to TRBJ2-7, with D unresolved. The sequencing input was naive CD8+ T cells sorted from blood. The TCR originated in a young man in good health. CDR3 sequence: CASSPLYEQYF. The CDR3 DNA reads TGTGCCAGCAGCCCTCTATACGAGCAGTACTTC.